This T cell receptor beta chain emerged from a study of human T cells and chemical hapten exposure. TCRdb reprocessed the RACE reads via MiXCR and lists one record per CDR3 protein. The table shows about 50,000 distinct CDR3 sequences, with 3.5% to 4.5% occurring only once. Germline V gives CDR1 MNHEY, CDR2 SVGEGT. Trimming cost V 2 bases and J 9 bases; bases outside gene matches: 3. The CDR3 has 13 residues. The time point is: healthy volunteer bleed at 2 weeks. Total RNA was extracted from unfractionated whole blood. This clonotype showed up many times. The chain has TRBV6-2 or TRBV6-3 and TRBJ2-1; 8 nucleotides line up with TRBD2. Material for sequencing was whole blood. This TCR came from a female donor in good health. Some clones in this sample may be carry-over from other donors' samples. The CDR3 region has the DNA TGTGCCAGCAGTTACACCCGGGAGGGTGAGCAGTTCTTC. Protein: CASSYTREGEQFF.